This T cell receptor beta chain derives from a study of blood T cell repertoires in COVID-19. For the study at large: In each case, the material was cDNA or gDNA derived from T cells, B-cell-depleted T cells, or PBMCs.

This clone was counted a few times. Assay used: immunoSEQ multiplex PCR; TCRdb lists only in-frame clones, some missing. The sample contains 150,000 to 160,000 clones, about 80% of which appear only once. The germline CDR1 and CDR2 sequences are SGHTA and FQGNSA. CDR3 size: 15 residues. V was trimmed by 1 base and J by 4 bases, leaving 11 bases between them. The origin of this receptor is a man aged 60-69 years with acute or convalescent COVID-19. Sequencing input: peripheral blood. This chain joins TRBV7-2 and TRBJ1-3; D is undetermined. The CDR3, as DNA: TGTGCCAGCAGCTTAGTCCTAAGCACGGGAAACACCATATATTTT. Its protein product is CASSLVLSTGNTIYF.